This record covers a single TCR beta chain. Per the study methods: Using reference gene primer amplification, nucleated cell counts were estimated. The assay was immunoSEQ multiplex PCR, and TCRdb's table has in-frame clones only and misses some. V and J calls and clone size follow that table, whereas D and trimming were derived from the DNA. Of about 170,000 clones listed, approximately 90% are singletons. This entry belongs to a study of blood T cell repertoires in COVID-19. Study context: The United States, Italy and Spain were the sources of the acute and convalescent COVID-19 samples. Sources were T cells, B-cell-depleted T cells, or PBMCs; the material itself was cDNA or gDNA.

The clonotype comes from a man between 60 and 75 years old with acute or convalescent COVID-19. The sequencing sample was made of peripheral blood.

The CDR3 loop is CASSGGILETQYF. The CDR3 DNA reads TGTGCCAGCAGTGGCGGGATACTAGAGACCCAGTACTTC. The rearrangement uses TRBV3-1 (or the pseudogene TRBV3-2) and TRBJ2-5, with D perhaps matching TRBD2 (6 bases). Trimming took off 6 bases at V and 4 bases at J, with 12 bases between the two ends. Germline assignment: CDR1 LGHDT and CDR2 YNNKEL (reference sequence). The CDR3 loop spans 13 amino acids.